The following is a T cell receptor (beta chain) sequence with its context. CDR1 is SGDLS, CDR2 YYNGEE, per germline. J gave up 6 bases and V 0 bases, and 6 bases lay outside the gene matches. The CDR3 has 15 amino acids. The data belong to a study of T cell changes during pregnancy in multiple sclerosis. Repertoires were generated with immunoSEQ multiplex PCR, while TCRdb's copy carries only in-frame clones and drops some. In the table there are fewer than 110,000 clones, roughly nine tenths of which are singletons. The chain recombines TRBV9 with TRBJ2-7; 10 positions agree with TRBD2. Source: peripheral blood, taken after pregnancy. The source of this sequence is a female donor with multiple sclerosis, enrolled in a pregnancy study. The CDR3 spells CASSVASGSMSEQYF. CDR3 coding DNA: TGTGCCAGCAGCGTAGCTAGCGGGAGTATGAGCGAGCAGTACTTC.